The sample holds a few counts of the clone carrying this T cell receptor (beta chain). Its antigen remains unidentified. The record originates from a study of identical twins. TCRdb reprocessed the 5' RACE reads with MiXCR, giving one entry per CDR3 protein. The sample holds under 350,000 distinct CDR3 sequences; nearly 9.5% are singletons and the top ten take approximately 6.5%. Study-wide findings and caveats: Among beta out-of-frame sequences, excess sharing between twins appeared weaker.

CDR3 length: 15 residues. Germline lookup yields CDR1 SEHNR and CDR2 FQNEAQ (reference sequence). V gave up 5 bases and J gave up 4 bases; unmatched junction bases: 6. These data are also associated with another study on yellow fever vaccine responses in identical twins.

Sequenced input: CD8+ T cells sorted from blood. The J gene is TRBJ1-2, the V gene TRBV7-9, with TRBD1 matching over 11 bases. The clonotype originates from a woman aged 18-35 years in good health. CDR3 nucleotides: TGTGCCAGCAGCACTAGGGGACAGGGGGTCTATGGCTACACCTTC. Amino acids: CASSTRGQGVYGYTF.